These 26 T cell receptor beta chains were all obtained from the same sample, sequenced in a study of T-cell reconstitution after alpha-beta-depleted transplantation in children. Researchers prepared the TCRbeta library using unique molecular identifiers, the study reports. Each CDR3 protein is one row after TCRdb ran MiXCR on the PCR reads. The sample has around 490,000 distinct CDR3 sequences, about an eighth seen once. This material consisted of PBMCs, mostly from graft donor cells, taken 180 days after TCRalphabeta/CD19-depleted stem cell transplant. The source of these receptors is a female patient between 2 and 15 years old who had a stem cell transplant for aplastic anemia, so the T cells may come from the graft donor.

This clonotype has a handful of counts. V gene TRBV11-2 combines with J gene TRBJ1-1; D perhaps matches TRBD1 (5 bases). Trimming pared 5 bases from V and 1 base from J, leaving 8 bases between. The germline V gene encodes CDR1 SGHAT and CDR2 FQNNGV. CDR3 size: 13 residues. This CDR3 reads CASSVQGNTEAFF. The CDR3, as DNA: TGTGCCAGCAGCGTCCAGGGGAACACTGAAGCTTTCTTT.

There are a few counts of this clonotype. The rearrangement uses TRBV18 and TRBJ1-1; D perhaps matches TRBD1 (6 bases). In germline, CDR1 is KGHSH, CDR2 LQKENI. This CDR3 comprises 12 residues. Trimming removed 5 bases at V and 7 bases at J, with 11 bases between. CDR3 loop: CASSTGQHEAFF. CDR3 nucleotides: TGTGCCAGCTCAACAGGACAGCATGAAGCTTTCTTT.

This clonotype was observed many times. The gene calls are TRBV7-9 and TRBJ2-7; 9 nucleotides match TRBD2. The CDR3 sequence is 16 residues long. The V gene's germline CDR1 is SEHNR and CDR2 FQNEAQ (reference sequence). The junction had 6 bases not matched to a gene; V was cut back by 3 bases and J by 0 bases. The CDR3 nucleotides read TGTGCCAGCAGCTTGGGTAGCGGGGGAAGCTCCTACGAGCAGTACGTC. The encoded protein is CASSLGSGGSSYEQYV.

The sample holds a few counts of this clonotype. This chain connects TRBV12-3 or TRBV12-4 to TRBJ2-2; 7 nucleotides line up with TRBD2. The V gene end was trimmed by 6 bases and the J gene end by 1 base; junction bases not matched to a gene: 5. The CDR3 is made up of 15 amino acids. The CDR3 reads CASSFGGRNTGELFF. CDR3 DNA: TGTGCCAGCAGCTTTGGCGGGAGGAACACCGGGGAGCTGTTTTTT.

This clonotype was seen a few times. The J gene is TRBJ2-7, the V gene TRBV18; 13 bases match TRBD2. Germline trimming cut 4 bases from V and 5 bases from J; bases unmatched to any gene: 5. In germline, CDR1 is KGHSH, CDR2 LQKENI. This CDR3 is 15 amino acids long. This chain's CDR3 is CASSQLAGGPHEQYV. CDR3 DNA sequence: TGTGCCAGCTCACAACTAGCGGGAGGGCCCCACGAGCAGTACGTC.

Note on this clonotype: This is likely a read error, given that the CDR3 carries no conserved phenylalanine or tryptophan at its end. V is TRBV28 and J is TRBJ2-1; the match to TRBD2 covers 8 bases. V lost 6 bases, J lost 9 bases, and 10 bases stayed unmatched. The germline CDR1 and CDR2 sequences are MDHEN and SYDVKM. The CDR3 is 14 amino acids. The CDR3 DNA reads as TGTGCCAGCAGGGTCAGCGGGAGAGGGAGTGAGCAGTTCTAC. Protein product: CASRVSGRGSEQFY.

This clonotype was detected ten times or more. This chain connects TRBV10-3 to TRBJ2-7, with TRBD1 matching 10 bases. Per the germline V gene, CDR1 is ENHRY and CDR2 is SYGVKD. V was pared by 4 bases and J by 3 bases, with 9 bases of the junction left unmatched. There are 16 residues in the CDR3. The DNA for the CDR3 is TGTGCCATCAGTGGTACCGGGACAGGGGTGCTCTACGAGCAGTACGTC. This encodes CAISGTGTGVLYEQYV.

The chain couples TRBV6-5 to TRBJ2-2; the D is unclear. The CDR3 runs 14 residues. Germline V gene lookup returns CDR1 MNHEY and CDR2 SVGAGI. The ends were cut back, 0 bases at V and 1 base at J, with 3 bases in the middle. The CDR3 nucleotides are TGTGCCAGCAGTTACTCGCAGAACACCGGGGAGCTGTTTTTT. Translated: CASSYSQNTGELFF.

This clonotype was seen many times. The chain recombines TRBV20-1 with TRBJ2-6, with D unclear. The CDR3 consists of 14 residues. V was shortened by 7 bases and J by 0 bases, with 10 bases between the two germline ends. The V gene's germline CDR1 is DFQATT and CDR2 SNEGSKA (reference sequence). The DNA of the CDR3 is TGCAGTGTTCCGATAAGCTCTGGGGCCAACGTCCTGACTTTC. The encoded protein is CSVPISSGANVLTF.

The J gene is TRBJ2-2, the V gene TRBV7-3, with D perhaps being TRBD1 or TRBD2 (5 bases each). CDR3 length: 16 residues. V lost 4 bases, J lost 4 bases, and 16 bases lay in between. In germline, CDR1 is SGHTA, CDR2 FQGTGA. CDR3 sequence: CASSSRGEIRTGELFF. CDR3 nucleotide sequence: TGTGCCAGCAGCTCCAGAGGGGAGATACGCACCGGGGAGCTGTTTTTT. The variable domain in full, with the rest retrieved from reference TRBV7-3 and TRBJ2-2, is GAGVSQTPSNKVTEKGKYVELRCDPISGHTALYWYRQSLGQGPEFLIYFQGTGAADDSGLPNDRFFAVRPEGSVSTLKIQRTERGDSAVYLCASSSRGEIRTGELFFGEGSRLTVL.

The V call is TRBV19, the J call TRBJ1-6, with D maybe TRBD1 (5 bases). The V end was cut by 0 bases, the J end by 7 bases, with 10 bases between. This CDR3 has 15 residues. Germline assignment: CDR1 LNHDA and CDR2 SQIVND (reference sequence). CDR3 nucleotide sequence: TGTGCCAGTAGTATAGAACTCCAGGGAAATTCACCCCTCCACTTT. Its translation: CASSIELQGNSPLHF. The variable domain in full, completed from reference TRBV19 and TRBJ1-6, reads DGGITQSPKYLFRKEGQNVTLSCEQNLNHDAMYWYRQDPGQGLRLIYYSQIVNDFQKGDIAEGYSVSREKKESFPLTVTSAQKNPTAFYLCASSIELQGNSPLHFGNGTRLTVT.

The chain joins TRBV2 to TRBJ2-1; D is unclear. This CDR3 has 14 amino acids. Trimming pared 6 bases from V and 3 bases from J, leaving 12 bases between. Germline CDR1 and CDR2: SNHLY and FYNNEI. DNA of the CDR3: TGTGCCAGCAGCACTGATGACTTCTACAATGAGCAGTTCTTC. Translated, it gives CASSTDDFYNEQFF.

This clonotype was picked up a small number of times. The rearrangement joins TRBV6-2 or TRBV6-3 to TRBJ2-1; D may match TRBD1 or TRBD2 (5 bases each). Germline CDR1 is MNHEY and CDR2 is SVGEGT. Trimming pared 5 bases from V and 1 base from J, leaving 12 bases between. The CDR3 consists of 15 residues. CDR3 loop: CASSQTGQSYNEQFF. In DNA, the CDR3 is TGTGCCAGCAGTCAGACGGGGCAGTCCTACAATGAGCAGTTCTTC.

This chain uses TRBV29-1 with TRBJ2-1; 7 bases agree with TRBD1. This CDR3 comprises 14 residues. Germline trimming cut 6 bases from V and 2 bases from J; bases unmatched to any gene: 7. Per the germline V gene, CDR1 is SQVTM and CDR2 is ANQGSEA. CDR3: CSVGQDHPYNEQFF. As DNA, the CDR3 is TGCAGCGTCGGACAGGACCATCCCTACAATGAGCAGTTCTTC.

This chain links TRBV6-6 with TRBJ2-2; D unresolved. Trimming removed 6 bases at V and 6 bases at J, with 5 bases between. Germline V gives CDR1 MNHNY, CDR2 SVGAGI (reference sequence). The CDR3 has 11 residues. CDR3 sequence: CASRDPGELFF. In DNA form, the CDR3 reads TGTGCCAGCAGAGATCCCGGGGAGCTGTTTTTT.

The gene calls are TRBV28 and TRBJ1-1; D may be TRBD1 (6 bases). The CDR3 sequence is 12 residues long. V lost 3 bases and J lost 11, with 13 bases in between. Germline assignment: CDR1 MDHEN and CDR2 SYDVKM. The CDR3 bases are TGTGCCAGCAGTTTGTCGGGGGCCGACGCTTTCTTT. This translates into CASSLSGADAFF.

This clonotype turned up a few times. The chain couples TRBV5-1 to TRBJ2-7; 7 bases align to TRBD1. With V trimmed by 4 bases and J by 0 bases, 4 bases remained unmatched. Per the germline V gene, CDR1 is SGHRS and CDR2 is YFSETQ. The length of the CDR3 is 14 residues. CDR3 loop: CASSTGQPSYEQYF. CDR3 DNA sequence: TGCGCCAGCAGCACGGGACAGCCCTCCTACGAGCAGTACTTC.

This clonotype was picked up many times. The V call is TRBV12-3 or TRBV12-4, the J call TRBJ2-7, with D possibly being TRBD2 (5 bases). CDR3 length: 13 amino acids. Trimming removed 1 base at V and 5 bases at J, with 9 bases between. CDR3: CASSLGLRDEQYV. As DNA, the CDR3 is TGTGCCAGCAGTTTAGGGCTGCGGGACGAGCAGTACGTC.

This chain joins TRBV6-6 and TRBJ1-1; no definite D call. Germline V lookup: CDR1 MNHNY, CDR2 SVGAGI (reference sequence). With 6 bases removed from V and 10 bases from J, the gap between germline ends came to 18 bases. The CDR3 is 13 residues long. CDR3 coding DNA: TGTGCCAGCAGATCTGACTCGGGCCTGGGAGCTTTCTTT. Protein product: CASRSDSGLGAFF.

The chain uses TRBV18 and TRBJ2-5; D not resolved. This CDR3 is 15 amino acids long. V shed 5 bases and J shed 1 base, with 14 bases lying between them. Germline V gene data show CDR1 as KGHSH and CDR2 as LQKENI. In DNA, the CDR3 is TGTGCCAGCTCAAGCCGAGCAGTTAGCCAAGAGACCCAGTACTTC. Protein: CASSSRAVSQETQYF. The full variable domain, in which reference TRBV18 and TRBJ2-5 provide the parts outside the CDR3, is NAGVMQNPRHLVRRRGQEARLRCSPMKGHSHVYWYRQLPEEGLKFMVYLQKENIIDESGMPKERFSAEFPKEGPSILRIQQVVRGDSAAYFCASSSRAVSQETQYFGPGTRLLVL.

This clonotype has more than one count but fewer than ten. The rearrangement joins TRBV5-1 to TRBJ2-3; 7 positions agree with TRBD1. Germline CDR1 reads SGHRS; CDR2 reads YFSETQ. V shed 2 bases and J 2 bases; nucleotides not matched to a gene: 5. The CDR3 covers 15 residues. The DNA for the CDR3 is TGCGCCAGCAGCTTCGGGACAGACCTCACAGATACGCAGTATTTT. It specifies CASSFGTDLTDTQYF. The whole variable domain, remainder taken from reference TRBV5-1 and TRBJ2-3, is KAGVTQTPRYLIKTRGQQVTLSCSPISGHRSVSWYQQTPGQGLQFLFEYFSETQRNKGNFPGRFSGRQFSNSRSEMNVSTLELGDSALYLCASSFGTDLTDTQYFGPGTRLTVL.

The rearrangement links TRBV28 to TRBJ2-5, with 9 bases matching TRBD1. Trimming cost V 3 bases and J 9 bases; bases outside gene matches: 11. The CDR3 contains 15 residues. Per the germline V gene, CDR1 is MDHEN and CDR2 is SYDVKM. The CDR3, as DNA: TGTGCCAGCAGTTTGGCCGGGACAGGGCTAAAGGCCCAGTACTTC. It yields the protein CASSLAGTGLKAQYF.

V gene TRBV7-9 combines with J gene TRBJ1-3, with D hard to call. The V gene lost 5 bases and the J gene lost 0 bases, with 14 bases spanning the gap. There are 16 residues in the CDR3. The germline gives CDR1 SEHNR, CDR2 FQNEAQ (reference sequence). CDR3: CASSLPGGSSGNTIYF. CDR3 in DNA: TGTGCCAGCAGCCTACCAGGCGGAAGCTCTGGAAACACCATATATTTT.

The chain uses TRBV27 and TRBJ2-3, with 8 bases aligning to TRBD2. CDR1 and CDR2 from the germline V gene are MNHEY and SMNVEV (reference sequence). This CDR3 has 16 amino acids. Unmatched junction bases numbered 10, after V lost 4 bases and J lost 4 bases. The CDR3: CASSSHGSGNADTQYF. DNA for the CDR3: TGTGCCAGCAGTTCCCATGGTAGCGGGAACGCAGATACGCAGTATTTT.

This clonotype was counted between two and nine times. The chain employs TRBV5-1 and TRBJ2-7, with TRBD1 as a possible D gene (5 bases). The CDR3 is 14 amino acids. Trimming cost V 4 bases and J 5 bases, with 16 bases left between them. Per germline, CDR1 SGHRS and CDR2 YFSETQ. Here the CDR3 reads CASSPGWGLNEQYF. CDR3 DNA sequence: TGCGCCAGCAGCCCCGGATGGGGCTTGAACGAGCAGTACTTC.

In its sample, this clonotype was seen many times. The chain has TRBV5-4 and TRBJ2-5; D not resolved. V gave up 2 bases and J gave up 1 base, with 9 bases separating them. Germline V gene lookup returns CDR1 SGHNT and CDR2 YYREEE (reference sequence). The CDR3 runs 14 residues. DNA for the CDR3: TGTGCCAGCAGCTTCTACGACGGCCAAGAGACCCAGTACTTC. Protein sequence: CASSFYDGQETQYF.